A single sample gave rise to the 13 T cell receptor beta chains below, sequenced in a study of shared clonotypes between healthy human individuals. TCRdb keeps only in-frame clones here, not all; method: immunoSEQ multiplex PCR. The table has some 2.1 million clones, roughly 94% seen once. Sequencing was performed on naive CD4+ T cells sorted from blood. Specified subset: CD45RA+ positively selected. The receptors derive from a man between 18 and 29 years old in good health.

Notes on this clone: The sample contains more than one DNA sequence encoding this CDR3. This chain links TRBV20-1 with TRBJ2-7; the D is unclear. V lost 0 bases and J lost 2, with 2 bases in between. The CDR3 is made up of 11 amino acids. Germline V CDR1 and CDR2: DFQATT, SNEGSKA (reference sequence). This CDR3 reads CSARETYEQYF. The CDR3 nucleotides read TGCAGTGCTAGAGAAACCTACGAGCAGTACTTC.

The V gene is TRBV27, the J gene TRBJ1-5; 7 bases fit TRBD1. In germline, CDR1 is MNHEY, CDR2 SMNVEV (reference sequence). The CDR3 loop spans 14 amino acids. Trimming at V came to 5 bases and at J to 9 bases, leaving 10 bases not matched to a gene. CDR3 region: CASSKTGPERPQHF. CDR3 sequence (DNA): TGTGCCAGCAGTAAGACAGGGCCAGAGAGGCCCCAGCATTTT.

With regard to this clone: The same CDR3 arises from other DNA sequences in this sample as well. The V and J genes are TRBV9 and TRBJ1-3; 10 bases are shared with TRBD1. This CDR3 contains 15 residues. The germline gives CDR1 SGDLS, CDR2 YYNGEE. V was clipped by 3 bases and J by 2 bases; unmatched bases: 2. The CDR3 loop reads CASSAGQGAGNTIYF. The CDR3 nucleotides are TGTGCCAGCAGCGCCGGACAGGGGGCTGGAAACACCATATATTTT.

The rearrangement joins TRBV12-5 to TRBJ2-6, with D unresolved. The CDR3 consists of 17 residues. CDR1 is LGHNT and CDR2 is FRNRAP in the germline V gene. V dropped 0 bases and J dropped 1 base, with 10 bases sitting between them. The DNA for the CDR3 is TGTGCTAGTGGTTTGGTAGTCATTCGATCTGGGGCCAACGTCCTGACTTTC. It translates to CASGLVVIRSGANVLTF.

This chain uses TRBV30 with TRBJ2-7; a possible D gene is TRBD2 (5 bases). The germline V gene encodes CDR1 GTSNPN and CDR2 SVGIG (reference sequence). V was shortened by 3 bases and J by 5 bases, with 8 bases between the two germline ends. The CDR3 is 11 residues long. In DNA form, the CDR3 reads TGTGCCTGGAGCGGGGTGGACGAGCAGTACTTC. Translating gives CAWSGVDEQYF.

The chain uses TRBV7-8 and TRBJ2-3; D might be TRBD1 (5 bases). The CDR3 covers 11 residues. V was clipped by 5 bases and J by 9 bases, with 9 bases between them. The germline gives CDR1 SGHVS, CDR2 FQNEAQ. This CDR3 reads CASSLGQTQYF. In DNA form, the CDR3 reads TGTGCCAGCAGCCTGGGGCAGACGCAGTATTTT.

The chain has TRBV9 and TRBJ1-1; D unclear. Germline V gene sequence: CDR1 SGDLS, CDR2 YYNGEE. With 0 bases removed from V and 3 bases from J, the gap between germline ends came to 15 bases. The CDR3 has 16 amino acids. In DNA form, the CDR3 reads TGTGCCAGCAGCGTAGCTGGTCCGGGAGGGCACACTGAAGCTTTCTTT. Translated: CASSVAGPGGHTEAFF. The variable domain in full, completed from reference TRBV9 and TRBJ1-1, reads DSGVTQTPKHLITATGQRVTLRCSPRSGDLSVYWYQQSLDQGLQFLIQYYNGEERAKGNILERFSAQQFPDLHSELNLSSLELGDSALYFCASSVAGPGGHTEAFFGQGTRLTVV.

CDR3 region: CASSGVRNEKLFF. DNA for the CDR3: TGTGCCAGCAGTGGGGTACGGAATGAAAAACTGTTTTTT. The chain combines TRBV2 with TRBJ1-4, with no clear D. With 4 bases removed from V and 5 bases from J, the gap between germline ends came to 8 bases. Germline V CDR1 and CDR2: SNHLY, FYNNEI. The CDR3 loop spans 13 amino acids.

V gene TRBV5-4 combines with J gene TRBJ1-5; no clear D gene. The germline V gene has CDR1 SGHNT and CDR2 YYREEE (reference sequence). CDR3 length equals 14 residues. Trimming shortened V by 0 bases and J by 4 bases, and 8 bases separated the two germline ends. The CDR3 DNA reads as TGTGCCAGCAGCTTGGTACGCAGGAATCAGCCCCAGCATTTT. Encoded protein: CASSLVRRNQPQHF.

CDR3 DNA sequence: TGCGCCAGCAGCCAAGATCCGCCGGGACTAGCGGGCTACAATGAGCAGTTCTTC. It specifies CASSQDPPGLAGYNEQFF. The chain joins TRBV4-3 to TRBJ2-1; 12 positions agree with TRBD2. V trimming: 0 bases; J trimming: 3 bases; junction bases outside the gene matches: 6. CDR3 length: 18 residues. The V gene's germline CDR1 is LGHNA and CDR2 YSLEER.

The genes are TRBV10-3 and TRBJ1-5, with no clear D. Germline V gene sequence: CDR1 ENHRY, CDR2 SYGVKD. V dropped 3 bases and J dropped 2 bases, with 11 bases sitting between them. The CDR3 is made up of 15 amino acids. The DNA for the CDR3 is TGTGCCATCAGTGAAGGGCAGGCTGGCAATCAGCCCCAGCATTTT. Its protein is CAISEGQAGNQPQHF.

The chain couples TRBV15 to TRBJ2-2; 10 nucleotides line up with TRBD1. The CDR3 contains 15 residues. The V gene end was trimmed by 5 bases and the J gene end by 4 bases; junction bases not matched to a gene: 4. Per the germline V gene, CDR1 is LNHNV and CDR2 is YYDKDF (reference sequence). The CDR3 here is CATSERTGGTGELFF. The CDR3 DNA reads TGTGCCACCAGCGAACGGACAGGGGGCACCGGGGAGCTGTTTTTT.

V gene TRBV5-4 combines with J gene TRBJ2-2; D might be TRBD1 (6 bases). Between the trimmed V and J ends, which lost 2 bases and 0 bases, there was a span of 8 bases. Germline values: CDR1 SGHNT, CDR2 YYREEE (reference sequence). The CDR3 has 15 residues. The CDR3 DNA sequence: TGTGCCAGCAGCTTTGGGACATCGAACACCGGGGAGCTGTTTTTT. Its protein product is CASSFGTSNTGELFF.